These 10 T cell receptor beta chains were sequenced from one sample in a study of blood T cell repertoires in COVID-19. Sequencing used immunoSEQ multiplex PCR; TCRdb keeps in-frame clones, though not all of them. The sample consists of approximately 88,000 clones, more than 60% of them appearing once. The material sequenced was peripheral blood. Every receptor here comes from a human donor in a cohort sampled during active COVID-19.

The rearrangement uses TRBV5-6 and TRBJ2-7; 11 positions agree with TRBD2. V was clipped by 7 bases and J by 3 bases; unmatched bases: 6. The CDR3 covers 14 residues. The germline CDR1 and CDR2 sequences are SGHDT and YYEEEE. The CDR3 DNA is TGTGCCAGCTCGACTAGCGGGGAGGGCTACGAGCAGTACTTC. Its protein product is CASSTSGEGYEQYF.

This clone has a handful of counts. This sequence joins TRBV9 and TRBJ2-7; D call uncertain. From germline, CDR1 is SGDLS and CDR2 YYNGEE. V lost 4 bases and J lost 3, with 8 bases in between. CDR3 length equals 12 residues. Written as DNA, the CDR3 is TGTGCCAGCAGCCCCGGTGGCTACGAGCAGTACTTC. Translating it yields CASSPGGYEQYF.

This clone was seen a few times. The chain has TRBV10-3 and TRBJ2-1; maybe TRBD2 (5 bases). Per the germline V gene, CDR1 is ENHRY and CDR2 is SYGVKD. Trimming cost V 5 bases and J 9 bases, with 23 bases left between them. The CDR3 is 16 residues long. CDR3 in DNA: TGTGCCATCAGTCCCCGACTAAGAGGGTTGTGGGGTGAGCAGTTCTTC. It codes for CAISPRLRGLWGEQFF.

V gene TRBV2 combines with J gene TRBJ1-2, with D unclear. V dropped 4 bases and J dropped 0 bases, with 15 bases sitting between them. CDR1 and CDR2 from the germline V gene are SNHLY and FYNNEI. The CDR3 length is 16 residues. The CDR3 loop is CASSVPRGLPNYGYTF. CDR3 sequence (DNA): TGTGCCAGCAGTGTCCCCCGAGGGTTACCTAACTATGGCTACACCTTC. Full variable domain (outside the CDR3, taken from reference TRBV2 and TRBJ1-2): EPEVTQTPSHQVTQMGQEVILRCVPISNHLYFYWYRQILGQKVEFLVSFYNNEISEKSEIFDDQFSVERPDGSNFTLKIRSTKLEDSAMYFCASSVPRGLPNYGYTFGSGTRLTVV.

The chain joins TRBV5-1 to TRBJ2-7; TRBD2 might be the D (6 bases). CDR1 and CDR2 from the germline V gene are SGHRS and YFSETQ. CDR3 length: 17 residues. V was clipped by 1 base and J by 0 bases, with 17 bases between them. CDR3 sequence (DNA): TGCGCCAGCAGCTTGCCCCCTGGACGGGAGTTCTCCTACGAGCAGTACTTC. As protein: CASSLPPGREFSYEQYF.

This clone has just one count. The gene calls are TRBV9 and TRBJ2-1; 8 positions match TRBD1. The CDR3 is made up of 15 amino acids. After removal of 4 bases from V and 7 bases from J, the junction contained 10 bases not matched to a gene. Germline values: CDR1 SGDLS, CDR2 YYNGEE. The CDR3 coding sequence is TGTGCCAGCAGCTCTGCCGGGACAGGTGGGAATGAGCAGTTCTTC. It encodes CASSSAGTGGNEQFF.

This clone was observed a single time. The chain uses TRBV5-4 and TRBJ1-4, with 9 bases lining up with TRBD1. The length of the CDR3 is 16 residues. Germline assignment: CDR1 SGHNT and CDR2 YYREEE (reference sequence). The V gene end was trimmed by 3 bases and the J gene end by 7 bases; junction bases not matched to a gene: 10. In DNA, the CDR3 is TGTGCCAGCAGCTCCAAAACACAGGGGGCTGGTGAAAAACTGTTTTTT. It translates to CASSSKTQGAGEKLFF.

The chain carries TRBV10-3 and TRBJ2-5; tentative D call: TRBD1 (5 bases). Per germline, CDR1 ENHRY and CDR2 SYGVKD. Trimming removed 0 bases from V and 5 bases from J, with 7 bases in between. CDR3 length: 13 amino acids. CDR3 loop: CAISESGAETQYF. CDR3 sequence (DNA): TGTGCCATCAGTGAGTCAGGGGCTGAGACCCAGTACTTC.

The V call is TRBV28, the J call TRBJ1-2; 8 nucleotides align to TRBD1. Germline assignment: CDR1 MDHEN and CDR2 SYDVKM. This CDR3 region has 14 residues. V lost 4 bases to trimming and J lost 5 bases; unmatched junction nucleotides: 6. In DNA form, the CDR3 reads TGTGCCAGCAGTTCAGGATGGACAGGGTATGGCTACACCTTC. The encoded protein is CASSSGWTGYGYTF.

This clone was seen only once. The chain recombines TRBV5-5 with TRBJ2-1, with 10 bases matching TRBD2. The CDR3 is 14 amino acids. Germline CDR1 and CDR2: SGHKS and YYEKEE (reference sequence). V shed 4 bases and J 6 bases; nucleotides not matched to a gene: 4. As DNA, the CDR3 is TGTGCCAGCAGCCAACTAGCGGGAAGCAATGAGCAGTTCTTC. Protein: CASSQLAGSNEQFF.